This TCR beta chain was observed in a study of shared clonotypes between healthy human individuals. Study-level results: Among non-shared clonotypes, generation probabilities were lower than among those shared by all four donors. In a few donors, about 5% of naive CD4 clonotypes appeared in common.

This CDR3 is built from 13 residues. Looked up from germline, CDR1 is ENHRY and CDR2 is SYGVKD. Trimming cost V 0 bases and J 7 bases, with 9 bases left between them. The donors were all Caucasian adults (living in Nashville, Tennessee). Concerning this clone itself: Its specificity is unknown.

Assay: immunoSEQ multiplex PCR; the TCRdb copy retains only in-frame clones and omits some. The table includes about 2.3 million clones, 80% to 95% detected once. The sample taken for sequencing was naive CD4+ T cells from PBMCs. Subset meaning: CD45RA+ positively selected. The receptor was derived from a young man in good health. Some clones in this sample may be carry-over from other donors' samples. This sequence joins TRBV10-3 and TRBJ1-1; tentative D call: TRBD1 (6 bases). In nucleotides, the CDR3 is TGTGCCATCAGTGAGTCGGGGGCAGATGAAGCTTTCTTT. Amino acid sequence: CAISESGADEAFF.